These T cell receptor beta chains were read from a single sample in a study of a mutant IDH1 vaccine in newly diagnosed glioma. Produced via immunoSEQ multiplex PCR; TCRdb's table is partial and in-frame only. The table shows some 25,000 clones, with 65% to 85% occurring only once. Antigens for these TCRs are unknown. The sequenced sample was PBMCs, obtained from a glioma patient whose treatment included an IDH1 peptide vaccine. The receptor source for this set is a woman aged 18-29 years with glioma. The CDR3 runs from the conserved cysteine through the conserved F or W. The order of the fields is clone size, J gene, V gene, D gene, CDR3 protein, CDR3 DNA. The D gene is left open where the match is weak. Clone size is stated in some rows and not others, as once, few, many or a class when expanded.

clone size: .
J gene: TRBJ1-1
V gene: TRBV7-9
D gene: .
CDR3 protein: CASSLRPKGTKATNTEAFF
CDR3 DNA: TGTGCCAGCAGCTTACGCCCGAAGGGGACAAAAGCCACGAACACTGAAGCTTTCTTT

clone size: .
J gene: TRBJ1-1
V gene: TRBV10-3
D gene: .
CDR3 protein: CAISAGGRGTEAFF
CDR3 DNA: TGTGCCATCAGCGCGGGGGGGCGTGGCACTGAAGCTTTCTTT

clone size: few
J gene: TRBJ1-1
V gene: TRBV5-6
D gene: .
CDR3 protein: CASSATGQPVKMITEAFF
CDR3 DNA: TGTGCCAGCAGCGCAACAGGCCAGCCCGTGAAAATGATCACTGAAGCTTTCTTT

clone size: .
J gene: TRBJ2-5
V gene: TRBV29-1
D gene: .
CDR3 protein: CSVGSGPTQETQYF
CDR3 DNA: TGCAGCGTGGGTAGCGGACCGACGCAAGAGACCCAGTACTTC

clone size: .
J gene: TRBJ2-4
V gene: TRBV19
D gene: .
CDR3 protein: CASSIGDANIQYF
CDR3 DNA: TGTGCCAGTAGTATAGGGGATGCAAACATTCAGTACTTC

clone size: .
J gene: TRBJ1-2
V gene: TRBV6-6
D gene: .
CDR3 protein: CASGSLGGGYTF
CDR3 DNA: TGTGCCAGCGGCTCCTTGGGGGGTGGCTACACCTTC

clone size: .
J gene: TRBJ1-2
V gene: TRBV7-2
D gene: TRBD1
CDR3 protein: CASSLAEQGLVYGYTF
CDR3 DNA: TGTGCCAGCAGCTTAGCAGAACAGGGGTTAGTCTATGGCTACACCTTC

clone size: once
J gene: TRBJ2-5
V gene: TRBV4-3
D gene: .
CDR3 protein: CASSQDRGKTQYF
CDR3 DNA: TGCGCCAGCAGCCAAGATCGGGGGAAAACCCAGTACTTC

clone size: .
J gene: TRBJ1-3
V gene: TRBV6-6
D gene: .
CDR3 protein: CASSYGSLSSGNTIYF
CDR3 DNA: TGTGCCAGCAGTTACGGGAGCCTCAGCTCTGGAAACACCATATATTTT

clone size: .
J gene: TRBJ1-5
V gene: TRBV7-3
D gene: .
CDR3 protein: CASSLTGNSNQPQHF
CDR3 DNA: TGTGCCAGCAGCTTAACGGGGAATAGCAATCAGCCCCAGCATTTT

clone size: .
J gene: TRBJ1-2
V gene: TRBV6-5
D gene: .
CDR3 protein: CASSYFGYYTF
CDR3 DNA: TGTGCCAGCAGTTACTTCGGTTACTACACCTTC

clone size: .
J gene: TRBJ2-3
V gene: TRBV30
D gene: TRBD1
CDR3 protein: CAFSQGAADTQYF
CDR3 DNA: TGTGCCTTCTCACAGGGGGCTGCAGATACGCAGTATTTT

clone size: few
J gene: TRBJ1-4
V gene: TRBV5-6
D gene: .
CDR3 protein: CASSLFPNEKLFF
CDR3 DNA: TGTGCCAGCAGCTTGTTCCCTAATGAAAAACTGTTTTTT

clone size: few
J gene: TRBJ1-1
V gene: TRBV11-3
D gene: .
CDR3 protein: CASYDTVNTEAFF
CDR3 DNA: TGTGCCAGCTATGACACGGTGAACACTGAAGCTTTCTTT

clone size: .
J gene: TRBJ1-4
V gene: TRBV9
D gene: TRBD1
CDR3 protein: CASSKTGAAYEKLFF
CDR3 DNA: TGTGCCAGCAGCAAGACAGGGGCCGCCTATGAAAAACTGTTTTTT

clone size: once
J gene: TRBJ1-1
V gene: TRBV7-9
D gene: TRBD1
CDR3 protein: CASSLTGRDEAFF
CDR3 DNA: TGTGCCAGCAGTCTGACAGGGAGAGATGAAGCTTTCTTT

clone size: .
J gene: TRBJ1-1
V gene: TRBV19
D gene: .
CDR3 protein: CASTPVGAGNTEAFF
CDR3 DNA: TGTGCCAGTACCCCTGTGGGCGCAGGGAACACTGAAGCTTTCTTT

clone size: .
J gene: TRBJ2-5
V gene: TRBV7-9
D gene: .
CDR3 protein: CASSLDMGETQYF
CDR3 DNA: TGTGCCAGCAGCTTAGACATGGGGGAGACCCAGTACTTC

clone size: once
J gene: TRBJ2-5
V gene: TRBV7-9
D gene: .
CDR3 protein: CASSSDVETQYF
CDR3 DNA: TGTGCCAGCAGCTCGGATGTAGAGACCCAGTACTTC

clone size: few
J gene: TRBJ1-5
V gene: TRBV27
D gene: .
CDR3 protein: CASSHGQYNQPQHF
CDR3 DNA: TGTGCCAGCAGTCATGGACAGTACAATCAGCCCCAGCATTTT

clone size: .
J gene: TRBJ2-6
V gene: TRBV7-8
D gene: TRBD1
CDR3 protein: CASSLGQGAWVLTF
CDR3 DNA: TGTGCCAGCAGCCTGGGACAGGGGGCGTGGGTCCTGACTTTC

clone size: .
J gene: TRBJ2-6
V gene: TRBV7-9
D gene: .
CDR3 protein: CASSLVSGSSGANVLTF
CDR3 DNA: TGTGCCAGCAGCTTAGTTAGCGGAAGCTCTGGGGCCAACGTCCTGACTTTC

clone size: .
J gene: TRBJ2-3
V gene: TRBV4-2
D gene: TRBD1
CDR3 protein: CASSQGTGGTDTQYF
CDR3 DNA: TGTGCCAGCAGCCAGGGGACAGGGGGAACGGATACGCAGTATTTT

clone size: .
J gene: TRBJ1-2
V gene: TRBV4-2
D gene: .
CDR3 protein: CASSQDRLQAYGYTF
CDR3 DNA: TGTGCCAGCAGCCAAGATAGACTACAGGCCTATGGCTACACCTTC

clone size: .
J gene: TRBJ1-1
V gene: TRBV13
D gene: .
CDR3 protein: CASSSAGELNTEAFF
CDR3 DNA: TGTGCCAGCAGCTCTGCGGGGGAACTGAACACTGAAGCTTTCTTT

clone size: once
J gene: TRBJ2-7
V gene: TRBV6-5
D gene: TRBD1
CDR3 protein: CASSYRLGTVLNEQYF
CDR3 DNA: TGTGCCAGCAGTTACCGATTGGGGACAGTCCTTAACGAGCAGTACTTC

clone size: .
J gene: TRBJ2-7
V gene: TRBV7-9
D gene: .
CDR3 protein: CASSSSTTRIEQYF
CDR3 DNA: TGTGCCAGCAGCTCCTCGACTACTCGGATTGAGCAGTACTTC

clone size: .
J gene: TRBJ2-4
V gene: TRBV4-3
D gene: .
CDR3 protein: CASSQDSMWESVKNIQYF
CDR3 DNA: TGCGCCAGCAGCCAAGATTCTATGTGGGAATCGGTCAAAAACATTCAGTACTTC

clone size: .
J gene: TRBJ1-5
V gene: TRBV6-1
D gene: .
CDR3 protein: CASRDSNQPQHF
CDR3 DNA: TGTGCCAGCAGAGATAGCAATCAGCCCCAGCATTTT

clone size: .
J gene: TRBJ2-7
V gene: TRBV4-2
D gene: TRBD2
CDR3 protein: CASSQAGGTYEQYF
CDR3 DNA: TGTGCCAGCAGCCAAGCGGGAGGGACCTACGAGCAGTACTTC

clone size: .
J gene: TRBJ2-7
V gene: TRBV29-1
D gene: .
CDR3 protein: CSATGSVVVEQYF
CDR3 DNA: TGCAGCGCCACAGGGTCGGTAGTGGTCGAGCAGTACTTC

clone size: few
J gene: TRBJ1-5
V gene: TRBV2
D gene: .
CDR3 protein: CASRRLRAERSDSNQPQHF
CDR3 DNA: TGTGCCAGCCGACGGCTTAGGGCCGAGCGTTCGGATAGCAATCAGCCCCAGCATTTT

clone size: few
J gene: TRBJ1-4
V gene: TRBV6-5
D gene: TRBD1
CDR3 protein: CASSFQGAANEKLFF
CDR3 DNA: TGTGCCAGCAGTTTCCAGGGGGCGGCTAATGAAAAACTGTTTTTT

clone size: .
J gene: TRBJ2-7
V gene: TRBV4-2
D gene: TRBD2
CDR3 protein: CASSQNRRLADSYEQYF
CDR3 DNA: TGTGCCAGCAGCCAAAATCGGCGGCTAGCGGACTCCTACGAGCAGTACTTC

clone size: .
J gene: TRBJ2-5
V gene: TRBV15
D gene: TRBD2
CDR3 protein: CATSRDGGSVETQYF
CDR3 DNA: TGTGCCACCAGCAGAGATGGCGGGAGCGTCGAGACCCAGTACTTC

clone size: .
J gene: TRBJ2-7
V gene: TRBV7-9
D gene: .
CDR3 protein: CASSLVGGALGYEQYF
CDR3 DNA: TGTGCCAGCAGCTTAGTGGGGGGCGCGCTGGGCTACGAGCAGTACTTC

clone size: .
J gene: TRBJ2-1
V gene: TRBV27
D gene: TRBD2
CDR3 protein: CASSRSSGGSYNEQFF
CDR3 DNA: TGTGCCAGCAGCCGCAGCTCGGGGGGGTCCTACAATGAGCAGTTCTTC

clone size: once
J gene: TRBJ1-1
V gene: TRBV21-1
D gene: .
CDR3 protein: CASLQTGGTEAFF
CDR3 DNA: TGTGCCAGCCTCCAGACAGGGGGGACTGAAGCTTTCTTT

clone size: .
J gene: TRBJ1-2
V gene: TRBV7-9
D gene: .
CDR3 protein: CASQGNGYTF
CDR3 DNA: TGTGCCAGCCAGGGGAATGGCTACACCTTC

clone size: .
J gene: TRBJ2-7
V gene: TRBV14
D gene: .
CDR3 protein: CASSHMNTSRYEQYF
CDR3 DNA: TGTGCCAGCAGCCATATGAACACTTCACGCTACGAGCAGTACTTC

clone size: once
J gene: TRBJ1-1
V gene: TRBV7-9
D gene: .
CDR3 protein: CASSLPNSAVNTEAFF
CDR3 DNA: TGTGCCAGCAGCTTACCCAATTCCGCGGTGAACACTGAAGCTTTCTTT

clone size: .
J gene: TRBJ1-5
V gene: TRBV19
D gene: .
CDR3 protein: CASSPGSPTWMGNQPQHF
CDR3 DNA: TGTGCCAGTAGTCCCGGTTCCCCGACCTGGATGGGCAATCAGCCCCAGCATTTT

clone size: .
J gene: TRBJ2-7
V gene: TRBV11-2
D gene: TRBD2
CDR3 protein: CASSLMPSGRDEQYF
CDR3 DNA: TGTGCCAGCAGCCTAATGCCTAGCGGGAGGGACGAGCAGTACTTC

clone size: once
J gene: TRBJ1-3
V gene: TRBV5-1
D gene: .
CDR3 protein: CASSLGLGNTIYF
CDR3 DNA: TGCGCCAGCAGCCTAGGACTGGGCAACACCATATATTTT

clone size: .
J gene: TRBJ2-7
V gene: TRBV5-6
D gene: TRBD1
CDR3 protein: CASSPTTGTGAYEQYF
CDR3 DNA: TGTGCCAGCAGCCCCACTACCGGGACAGGGGCCTACGAGCAGTACTTC

clone size: .
J gene: TRBJ2-7
V gene: TRBV6-1
D gene: TRBD1
CDR3 protein: CASSEAAYRGGYEQYF
CDR3 DNA: TGTGCCAGCAGTGAAGCGGCATACAGGGGTGGTTACGAGCAGTACTTC

clone size: .
J gene: TRBJ1-6
V gene: TRBV7-2
D gene: TRBD1
CDR3 protein: CASSLDRGAYNSPLHF
CDR3 DNA: TGTGCCAGCAGCCTCGACAGGGGAGCCTATAATTCACCCCTCCACTTT

clone size: .
J gene: TRBJ2-7
V gene: TRBV10-2
D gene: TRBD1
CDR3 protein: CASSVFRTGGLGEQYF
CDR3 DNA: TGCGCCAGCAGTGTATTTCGGACAGGGGGCCTCGGCGAGCAGTACTTC

clone size: .
J gene: TRBJ1-3
V gene: TRBV15
D gene: .
CDR3 protein: CATSRDPTDSGNTIYF
CDR3 DNA: TGTGCCACCAGCAGAGATCCGACGGACTCTGGAAACACCATATATTTT

clone size: .
J gene: TRBJ2-6
V gene: TRBV9
D gene: TRBD1
CDR3 protein: CASSVGMGTGALRTGANVLTF
CDR3 DNA: TGTGCCAGCAGCGTAGGGATGGGGACAGGGGCCCTGAGGACTGGGGCCAACGTCCTGACTTTC

clone size: .
J gene: TRBJ1-3
V gene: TRBV10-3
D gene: .
CDR3 protein: CAISEGTLSGNTIYF
CDR3 DNA: TGTGCCATCAGTGAGGGGACCCTCTCTGGAAACACCATATATTTT

clone size: .
J gene: TRBJ1-3
V gene: TRBV7-2
D gene: .
CDR3 protein: CASGQNSPGNTIYF
CDR3 DNA: TGTGCCAGCGGGCAGAATTCCCCTGGAAACACCATATATTTT

clone size: .
J gene: TRBJ2-1
V gene: TRBV19
D gene: .
CDR3 protein: CASSIQGKGEQFF
CDR3 DNA: TGTGCCAGTAGTATACAGGGTAAGGGTGAGCAGTTCTTC

clone size: .
J gene: TRBJ2-1
V gene: TRBV27
D gene: .
CDR3 protein: CASSLSYGTYNEQFF
CDR3 DNA: TGTGCCAGCAGTTTATCGTACGGGACCTACAATGAGCAGTTCTTC

clone size: .
J gene: TRBJ1-1
V gene: TRBV21-1
D gene: .
CDR3 protein: CASSAWTVNTEAFF
CDR3 DNA: TGTGCCAGCAGCGCCTGGACGGTCAACACTGAAGCTTTCTTT

clone size: .
J gene: TRBJ2-1
V gene: TRBV9
D gene: .
CDR3 protein: CASSAHFGNEQFF
CDR3 DNA: TGTGCCAGCAGCGCCCATTTCGGCAATGAGCAGTTCTTC